Listed below are T cell receptor beta chains from one sample, sequenced in a study of shared T cell receptors in the human thymus. Generated by immunoSEQ multiplex PCR, the TCRdb table keeps only in-frame clones and is missing some. The sample lists hundreds of thousands of clones, about 87% seen once, with over 0.008% in the top ten. These data also formed part of another study, on human thymus T cells.

Sequenced: thymocytes. The receptors derive from a boy under three years old with a congenital heart defect. Both conserved end residues are part of each CDR3. Each record gives: clone size, D gene, V gene, J gene, CDR3 length, CDR3 DNA, CDR3 protein. A D gene is named only where the DNA matches it firmly. Clone size is not always given. Where it is, it says once, few, many or a class for expanded clones.

clone size: NA; D gene: NA; V gene: TRBV18; J gene: TRBJ1-6; CDR3 length: 13; CDR3 DNA: TGTGCCAGCTCACCATGGGTCGGGTCACCCCTCCACTTT; CDR3 protein: CASSPWVGSPLHF
clone size: once; D gene: TRBD2; V gene: TRBV2; J gene: TRBJ2-5; CDR3 length: 16; CDR3 DNA: TGTGCCAGCAGCCTCGGAAGACTAGCGGGGGTCGAGACCCAGTACTTC; CDR3 protein: CASSLGRLAGVETQYF
clone size: NA; D gene: NA; V gene: TRBV20-1; J gene: TRBJ2-1; CDR3 length: 11; CDR3 DNA: TGCAGTGCTGAAAACGGGGATGAGCAGTTCTTC; CDR3 protein: CSAENGDEQFF
clone size: NA; D gene: NA; V gene: TRBV2; J gene: TRBJ1-4; CDR3 length: 12; CDR3 DNA: TGTGCCATTCTCCTGACTAATGAAAAACTGTTTTTT; CDR3 protein: CAILLTNEKLFF
clone size: once; D gene: TRBD1; V gene: TRBV2; J gene: TRBJ1-5; CDR3 length: 18; CDR3 DNA: TGTGCCAGCAGTACCCGGGACAGGGGTCATCAAGGGAGTCAGCCCCAGCATTTT; CDR3 protein: CASSTRDRGHQGSQPQHF
clone size: NA; D gene: NA; V gene: TRBV30; J gene: TRBJ2-3; CDR3 length: 16; CDR3 DNA: TGTGCCTGGAGGCCGGAGAAGGGGCCAGTCACAGATACGCAGTATTTT; CDR3 protein: CAWRPEKGPVTDTQYF
clone size: NA; D gene: NA; V gene: TRBV10-3; J gene: TRBJ2-1; CDR3 length: 16; CDR3 DNA: TGTGCCATCAGTGAGATCTCGGGAACCAAAGACCGGCGGCAGTTCTTC; CDR3 protein: CAISEISGTKDRRQFF
clone size: NA; D gene: NA; V gene: TRBV18; J gene: TRBJ1-3; CDR3 length: 15; CDR3 DNA: TGTGCCAGCTCACCCCCCGGGACAAGTAGAAACACCATATATTTT; CDR3 protein: CASSPPGTSRNTIYF
clone size: NA; D gene: TRBD2; V gene: TRBV5-1; J gene: TRBJ2-1; CDR3 length: 20; CDR3 DNA: TGCGCCAGCAGCTTGATTGTCGCTAGCGGGAGAGGGGGCCTGGGGCATGAGCAGTTCTTC; CDR3 protein: CASSLIVASGRGGLGHEQFF
clone size: NA; D gene: TRBD2; V gene: TRBV7-2; J gene: TRBJ2-3; CDR3 length: 19; CDR3 DNA: TGTGCCAGCAGCTTACGGGGACTAGCGGGGGGCCAAAGCACAGATACGCAGTATTTT; CDR3 protein: CASSLRGLAGGQSTDTQYF
clone size: NA; D gene: TRBD2; V gene: TRBV28; J gene: TRBJ2-1; CDR3 length: 15; CDR3 DNA: TGTGCCAGCAGTTTATGGGCGGGAGCCTACAATGAGCAGTTCTTC; CDR3 protein: CASSLWAGAYNEQFF
clone size: once; D gene: TRBD2; V gene: TRBV18; J gene: TRBJ2-7; CDR3 length: 18; CDR3 DNA: TGTGCCAGCTCAAACCCGTCGCCCATAGCGGGAGTCAGCTACGAGCAGTACTTC; CDR3 protein: CASSNPSPIAGVSYEQYF
clone size: NA; D gene: NA; V gene: TRBV11-3; J gene: TRBJ2-3; CDR3 length: 15; CDR3 DNA: TGTGCCAGCAGCAGAACCGTACACGGACAGGATACGCAGTATTTT; CDR3 protein: CASSRTVHGQDTQYF
clone size: once; D gene: NA; V gene: TRBV29-1; J gene: TRBJ1-1; CDR3 length: 13; CDR3 DNA: TGCAGCGTCTTCTTGACAGGGAACACTGAAGCTTTCTTT; CDR3 protein: CSVFLTGNTEAFF
clone size: NA; D gene: TRBD2; V gene: TRBV5-6; J gene: TRBJ2-3; CDR3 length: 16; CDR3 DNA: TGTGCCAGCAGCCACCGAGCGGGGGGCAACACAGATACGCAGTATTTT; CDR3 protein: CASSHRAGGNTDTQYF
clone size: once; D gene: NA; V gene: TRBV12-5; J gene: TRBJ2-3; CDR3 length: 16; CDR3 DNA: TGTGCTAGTGGTTCCGACGCTCGGCAGCGGACAGATACGCAGTATTTT; CDR3 protein: CASGSDARQRTDTQYF
clone size: NA; D gene: NA; V gene: TRBV6-5; J gene: TRBJ1-6; CDR3 length: 13; CDR3 DNA: TGTGCCAGCAGTTACTCGGCTAATTCACCCCTCCACTTT; CDR3 protein: CASSYSANSPLHF
clone size: NA; D gene: TRBD1; V gene: TRBV28; J gene: TRBJ1-1; CDR3 length: 17; CDR3 DNA: TGTGCCACGAGACGCCGGGACAGGGGAAATCGCGCCACTGAAGCTTTCTTT; CDR3 protein: CATRRRDRGNRATEAFF
clone size: NA; D gene: NA; V gene: TRBV14; J gene: TRBJ2-3; CDR3 length: 15; CDR3 DNA: TGTGCCAGCAGCCATTCTATGACAGGCACAGATACGCAGTATTTT; CDR3 protein: CASSHSMTGTDTQYF
clone size: NA; D gene: TRBD1; V gene: TRBV5-4; J gene: TRBJ2-7; CDR3 length: 15; CDR3 DNA: TGTGCCAGCAGCCAGACAGGGAGCAAGTCCTACGAGCAGTACTTC; CDR3 protein: CASSQTGSKSYEQYF
clone size: NA; D gene: NA; V gene: TRBV2; J gene: TRBJ1-3; CDR3 length: 14; CDR3 DNA: TGTGCCAGCAGTGGAGGCACCTCTGGAAACACCATATATTTT; CDR3 protein: CASSGGTSGNTIYF
clone size: NA; D gene: TRBD2; V gene: TRBV6-6; J gene: TRBJ2-4; CDR3 length: 15; CDR3 DNA: TGTGCCAGCAGCCGACTAGCGGGAGGGAAAAACATTCAGTACTTC; CDR3 protein: CASSRLAGGKNIQYF
clone size: NA; D gene: NA; V gene: TRBV6-6; J gene: TRBJ2-7; CDR3 length: 14; CDR3 DNA: TGTGCCAGCAGTTACTCGACAGCTTCCTACGAGCAGTACTTC; CDR3 protein: CASSYSTASYEQYF
clone size: NA; D gene: TRBD2; V gene: TRBV5-1; J gene: TRBJ2-3; CDR3 length: 10; CDR3 DNA: TGCGCCGCGGGGGTGGATACGCAGTATTTT; CDR3 protein: CAAGVDTQYF
clone size: NA; D gene: NA; V gene: TRBV6-6; J gene: TRBJ1-1; CDR3 length: 11; CDR3 DNA: TGTGCCAGCAGTTACAATAGGGGTGCTTTCTTT; CDR3 protein: CASSYNRGAFF
clone size: NA; D gene: TRBD1; V gene: TRBV30; J gene: TRBJ1-6; CDR3 length: 13; CDR3 DNA: TGTGCCTGTACGACAGGGTTTAATTCACCCCTCCACTTT; CDR3 protein: CACTTGFNSPLHF
clone size: few; D gene: NA; V gene: TRBV6-1; J gene: TRBJ1-1; CDR3 length: 15; CDR3 DNA: TGTGCCAGCAGTGAAGAGGGAGGAATGAACACTGAAGCTTTCTTT; CDR3 protein: CASSEEGGMNTEAFF
clone size: NA; D gene: NA; V gene: TRBV27; J gene: TRBJ2-7; CDR3 length: 16; CDR3 DNA: TGTGCCAGCAGCTCTCTTTTGGCTCCCAAGTTCGACGAGCAGTACTTC; CDR3 protein: CASSSLLAPKFDEQYF
clone size: NA; D gene: NA; V gene: TRBV5-6; J gene: TRBJ2-6; CDR3 length: 15; CDR3 DNA: TGTGCCAGCAGCAATGAGCGCCCCGGGGCCAACGTCCTGACTTTC; CDR3 protein: CASSNERPGANVLTF
clone size: NA; D gene: TRBD1; V gene: TRBV28; J gene: TRBJ2-7; CDR3 length: 16; CDR3 DNA: TGTGCCAGCAGATCAACGGGGACAGGGCTTCCCTACGAGCAGTACTTC; CDR3 protein: CASRSTGTGLPYEQYF
clone size: NA; D gene: NA; V gene: TRBV9; J gene: TRBJ2-2; CDR3 length: 16; CDR3 DNA: TGTGCCAGCAGCCTTTCTGGCGGCGCGAACACCGGGGAGCTGTTTTTT; CDR3 protein: CASSLSGGANTGELFF
clone size: once; D gene: NA; V gene: TRBV19; J gene: TRBJ1-2; CDR3 length: 12; CDR3 DNA: TGTGCCAGTAGTATACGGGGTCGGGGCTACACCTTC; CDR3 protein: CASSIRGRGYTF
clone size: NA; D gene: NA; V gene: TRBV29-1; J gene: TRBJ2-1; CDR3 length: 15; CDR3 DNA: TGCAGCGCCTCGAGACAGGCCGAATTTAACAATGAGCAGTTCTTC; CDR3 protein: CSASRQAEFNNEQFF
clone size: NA; D gene: NA; V gene: TRBV4-3; J gene: TRBJ1-5; CDR3 length: 16; CDR3 DNA: TGCGCCAGCAGCCAAGATCCCGGGGTGGGCAATCAGCCCCAGCATTTT; CDR3 protein: CASSQDPGVGNQPQHF
clone size: NA; D gene: TRBD2; V gene: TRBV9; J gene: TRBJ2-7; CDR3 length: 18; CDR3 DNA: TGTGCCAGCAGCGCCGGCGGGACTAGCGGGGGGTCCTCCTACGAGCAGTACTTC; CDR3 protein: CASSAGGTSGGSSYEQYF
clone size: NA; D gene: NA; V gene: TRBV28; J gene: TRBJ2-3; CDR3 length: 17; CDR3 DNA: TGTGCCAGCAGTTCCCTCTCGTATACCCCTAGGAGGGATACGCAGTATTTT; CDR3 protein: CASSSLSYTPRRDTQYF
clone size: NA; D gene: TRBD1; V gene: TRBV5-6; J gene: TRBJ2-7; CDR3 length: 14; CDR3 DNA: TGTGCCAGCAGCTCCCGGACAGGCTGGTACGAGCAGTACTTC; CDR3 protein: CASSSRTGWYEQYF
clone size: NA; D gene: NA; V gene: TRBV19; J gene: TRBJ2-2; CDR3 length: 15; CDR3 DNA: TGTGCCAGTAGTAGGGGTCCCGGGGACACCGGGGAGCTGTTTTTT; CDR3 protein: CASSRGPGDTGELFF
clone size: NA; D gene: NA; V gene: TRBV19; J gene: TRBJ1-5; CDR3 length: 14; CDR3 DNA: TGTGCCAGTAGTATGCGGGGCAGTGGCAAGCCCCAGCATTTT; CDR3 protein: CASSMRGSGKPQHF
clone size: NA; D gene: TRBD1; V gene: TRBV28; J gene: TRBJ1-6; CDR3 length: 19; CDR3 DNA: TGTGCCAGCAGTCCGGTTGGGACAGACCTCAGCTCCTATAATTCACCCCTCCACTTT; CDR3 protein: CASSPVGTDLSSYNSPLHF
clone size: NA; D gene: NA; V gene: TRBV11-2; J gene: TRBJ2-6; CDR3 length: 16; CDR3 DNA: TGTGCCAGCAGCTTAGATTTCGGGGATGGGGCCAACGTCCTGACTTTC; CDR3 protein: CASSLDFGDGANVLTF
clone size: NA; D gene: NA; V gene: TRBV6-5; J gene: TRBJ2-7; CDR3 length: 15; CDR3 DNA: TGTGCCAGCAGCAATGCCAGGGTACCTCGCTACGAGCAGTACTTC; CDR3 protein: CASSNARVPRYEQYF
clone size: NA; D gene: NA; V gene: TRBV27; J gene: TRBJ2-1; CDR3 length: 19; CDR3 DNA: TGTGCCAGCAGTTCTGCCCCCACTAGCCGGGGACAGCTGTACAATGAGCAGTTCTTC; CDR3 protein: CASSSAPTSRGQLYNEQFF
clone size: NA; D gene: TRBD1; V gene: TRBV5-1; J gene: TRBJ2-7; CDR3 length: 13; CDR3 DNA: TGCGCCAGCAGCTTGACAGGGGGCTACGAGCAGTACTTC; CDR3 protein: CASSLTGGYEQYF